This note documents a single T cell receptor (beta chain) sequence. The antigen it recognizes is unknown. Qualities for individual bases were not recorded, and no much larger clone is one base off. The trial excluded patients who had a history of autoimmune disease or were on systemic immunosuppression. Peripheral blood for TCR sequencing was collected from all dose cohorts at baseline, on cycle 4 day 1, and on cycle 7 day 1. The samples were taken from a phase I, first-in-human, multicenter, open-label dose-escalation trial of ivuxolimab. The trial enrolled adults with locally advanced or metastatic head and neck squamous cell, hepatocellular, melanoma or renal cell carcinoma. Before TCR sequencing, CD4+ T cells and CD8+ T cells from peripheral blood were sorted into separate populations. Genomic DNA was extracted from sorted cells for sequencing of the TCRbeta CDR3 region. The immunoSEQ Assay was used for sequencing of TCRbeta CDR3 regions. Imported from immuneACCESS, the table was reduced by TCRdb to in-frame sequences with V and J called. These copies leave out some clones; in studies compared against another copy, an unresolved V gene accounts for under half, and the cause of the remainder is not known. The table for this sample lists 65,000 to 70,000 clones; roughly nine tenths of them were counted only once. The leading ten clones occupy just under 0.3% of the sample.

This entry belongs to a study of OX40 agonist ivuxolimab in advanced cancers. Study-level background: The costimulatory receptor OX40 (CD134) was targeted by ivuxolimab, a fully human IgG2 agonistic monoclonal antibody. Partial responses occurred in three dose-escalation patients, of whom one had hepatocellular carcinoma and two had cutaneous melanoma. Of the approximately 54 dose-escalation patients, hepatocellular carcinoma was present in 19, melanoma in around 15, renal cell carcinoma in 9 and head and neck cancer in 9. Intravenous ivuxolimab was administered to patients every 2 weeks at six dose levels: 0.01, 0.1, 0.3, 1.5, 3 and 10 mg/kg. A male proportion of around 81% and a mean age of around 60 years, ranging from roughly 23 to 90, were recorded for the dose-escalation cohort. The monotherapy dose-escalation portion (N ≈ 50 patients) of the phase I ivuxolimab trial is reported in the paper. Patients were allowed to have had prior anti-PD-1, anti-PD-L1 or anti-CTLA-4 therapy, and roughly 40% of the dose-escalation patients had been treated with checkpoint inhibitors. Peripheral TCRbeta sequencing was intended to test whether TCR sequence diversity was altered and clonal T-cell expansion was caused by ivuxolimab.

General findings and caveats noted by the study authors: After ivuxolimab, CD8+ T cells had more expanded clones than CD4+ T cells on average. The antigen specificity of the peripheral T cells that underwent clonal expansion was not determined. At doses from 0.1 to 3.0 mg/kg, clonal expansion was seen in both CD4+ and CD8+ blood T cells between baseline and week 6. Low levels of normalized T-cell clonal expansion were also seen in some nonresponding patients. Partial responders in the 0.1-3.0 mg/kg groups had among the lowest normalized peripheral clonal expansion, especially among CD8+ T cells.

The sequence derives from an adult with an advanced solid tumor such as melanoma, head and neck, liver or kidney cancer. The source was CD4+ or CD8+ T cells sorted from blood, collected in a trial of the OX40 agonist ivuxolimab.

The CDR3 region: CASSLASGSSYNEQFF. Read as DNA, the sequence is TGCGCCAGCAGCTTGGCTAGCGGGAGCTCCTACAATGAGCAGTTCTTC. This receptor chain uses TRBV5-1 and TRBJ2-1, and 10 bases in between align with TRBD2. Based on the germline V gene, the CDR1 and CDR2 sequences are SGHRS and YFSETQ. Clipping removes 0 bases from V and 0 bases from J, with 0 as the unmatched junction base count. The CDR3 sequence holds 16 residues, the cysteine and phenylalanine included. Only the CDR3 DNA is retained, 48 bases long and in frame from the first base.